Included here is one T cell receptor (beta chain) sequence, with context. Antigen unknown. TCRdb's table, derived via immunoSEQ multiplex PCR, lists solely in-frame clones and lacks some. This repertoire shows under 6,000 clones, under 20% found once; its top ten account for around 20%. J lost 4 bases, V lost 3 bases, and 5 bases had no gene match. Germline loops: CDR1 GTSNPN, CDR2 SVGIG (reference sequence). CDR3 length: 13 residues. The data originate from a study of T cell clonotyping in hematopoietic cell transplantation. Overall study findings and caveats: Cells were unsorted, so CD4 and CD8 contributions were not separated. After transplant, recipient diversity fell while pathologically expanded clonotypes grew through day 180.

The sequences come from PBMCs, collected 180 days after allogeneic stem cell transplant. This TCR was recovered from a male patient in his late teens or twenties who had an allogeneic stem cell transplant, so the T cells may come from the graft donor. Some clones in this sample may be carry-over from other donors' samples. The chain combines TRBV30 with TRBJ1-2; 7 nucleotides agree with TRBD1. CDR3 residues: CAWRWSGGYGYTF. CDR3 in DNA: TGTGCCTGGAGGTGGTCAGGGGGCTATGGCTACACCTTC.